A selection of T cell receptor beta chains follows, all from one sample in a study of beta chain features in type 1 diabetes. TCRdb's table, derived via immunoSEQ multiplex PCR, lists solely in-frame clones and lacks some. The sample records 200,000 to 250,000 clones, roughly 11% being singletons. Sequenced input: central memory CD4+ T cells from blood. The receptors were sampled from a man aged 18 to 30 in good health. Both conserved end residues are part of each CDR3. The D gene is left open where the match is weak. Only part of the rows carry a size: once, few, many, or a class if the clone is expanded.

J gene,D gene,V gene,clone size,CDR3 DNA,CDR3 protein
TRBJ2-1,NA,TRBV14,few,TGTGCCAGCAGCCAGCAGCGGATAACAAATGAGCAGTTCTTC,CASSQQRITNEQFF
TRBJ2-3,NA,TRBV5-1,NA,TGCGCCAGCAGCTTGGACATCGCTAGAGATACGCAGTATTTT,CASSLDIARDTQYF
TRBJ1-1,NA,TRBV5-6,NA,TGTGCCAGCGCGAGGGGAGCGGTGAACACTGAAGCTTTCTTT,CASARGAVNTEAFF
TRBJ2-7,NA,TRBV18,NA,TGTGCCAGCTCACCCGAGGGATCGAGGGAGCAGTACTTC,CASSPEGSREQYF
TRBJ2-5,NA,TRBV4-2,many,TGTGCCAGCAGCAGCACAGGGTACCCAGAGACCCAGTACTTC,CASSSTGYPETQYF
TRBJ2-3,TRBD1,TRBV7-3,many,TGTGCCAGCAGCAACTTACAGGGGGGTACGCAGTATTTT,CASSNLQGGTQYF
TRBJ1-2,NA,TRBV4-2,few,TGTGCCAGCAGCCAAGATGTGGGAAGGGTGGAGGGCTACACCTTC,CASSQDVGRVEGYTF
TRBJ2-1,NA,TRBV19,few,TGTGCCAGTAGTGCCCGAGAGCAGTTCTTC,CASSAREQFF
TRBJ2-2,TRBD2,TRBV11-2,NA,TGTGCCAGCACCCAACGGGGGACTAGCGGGGTTATAGGCGGGGAGCTGTTTTTT,CASTQRGTSGVIGGELFF
TRBJ2-3,TRBD2,TRBV5-1,few,TGCGCCAGCAGCGCGAGCGGGAGGTCAGGGACAGATACGCAGTATTTT,CASSASGRSGTDTQYF
TRBJ2-7,TRBD1,TRBV27,few,TGTGCCAGCAGACCGACAGGGACGTATGGCGAGCAGTACTTC,CASRPTGTYGEQYF
TRBJ2-1,TRBD1,TRBV7-2,few,TGTGCCAGCAGCTCCCACCCGGGACAGATCAATGAGCAGTTCTTC,CASSSHPGQINEQFF
TRBJ2-1,NA,TRBV11-2,many,TGTGCCAGCAGCTTAGATCCCGGGGGCAGAACCTACAATGAGCAGTTCTTC,CASSLDPGGRTYNEQFF
TRBJ2-5,NA,TRBV7-7,few,TGTGCTAGCAGCCCTAGCCCCCAACAGACCCAGTACTTC,CASSPSPQQTQYF
TRBJ2-5,NA,TRBV2,few,TGTGCCAGCAGCCGGCTGCAGACCCAGTACTTC,CASSRLQTQYF
TRBJ1-2,TRBD1,TRBV7-8,NA,TGTGCCAGCAGCTTAGCCGAGAGGACAGGCTATGGCTACACCTTC,CASSLAERTGYGYTF
TRBJ2-2,NA,TRBV29-1,NA,TGCAGTGCATCTGGGGTCACCGGGGAGCTGTTTTTT,CSASGVTGELFF
TRBJ2-7,TRBD2,TRBV6-1,NA,TGTGCCAGCAGTGAAAGCGGGAGGGGCTACGAGCAGTACTTC,CASSESGRGYEQYF
TRBJ2-6,NA,TRBV5-1,few,TGCGCCAGCAGCCTCCTCGAGGCTGGAGGGGCCAACGTCCTGACTTTC,CASSLLEAGGANVLTF
TRBJ1-4,NA,TRBV6-1,NA,TGTGCCAGCAGTGGCCGGGACGGGGCTAATGAAAAACTGTTTTTT,CASSGRDGANEKLFF
TRBJ2-7,TRBD1,TRBV10-3,NA,TGTGCCACTCGAGATGATCGCGGGCAGGGGGCGTACGAGCAGTACTTC,CATRDDRGQGAYEQYF
TRBJ1-4,NA,TRBV7-9,few,TGTGCCAGCCAAGGGCAGCCCAATGAAAAACTGTTTTTT,CASQGQPNEKLFF
TRBJ2-7,NA,TRBV6-6,few,TGTGCCAGCAGTTACTCTCCGGGCGTTAGCTCCTACGAGCAGTACTTC,CASSYSPGVSSYEQYF
TRBJ2-1,NA,TRBV5-5,NA,TGTGCCAGCAGCTTGGCCGGGGGTGGATTCCTTAGCTCCTACAATGAGCAGTTCTTC,CASSLAGGGFLSSYNEQFF
TRBJ2-2,NA,TRBV18,few,TGTGCCAGCTCACCACCCTGGAGGGGGAACGGGGAGCTGTTTTTT,CASSPPWRGNGELFF